A selection of T cell receptor beta chains follows, all from one sample in a study of prognosis after radiotherapy for stage I lung cancer. In TCRdb, the multiplex PCR reads were re-called with MiXCR into one record per CDR3 protein. Of some 11,000 distinct CDR3 sequences listed, about 53% are singletons. Sample: PBMCs, taken before or after stereotactic body radiation therapy (not recorded which). The source of these receptors is a donor of 50 years or more with non-small cell lung cancer. Both conserved end residues are part of each CDR3. The order of the fields is CDR3 DNA, CDR3 protein, D gene, V gene, clone size, J gene. A D gene is named only where the DNA matches it firmly. Some rows mark clone size as missing; the rest say once, few, many or name a class of expanded clone.

TGCGCCAGCAGCTTTGGGCGGGGCAGCGGCATAGATACGCAGTATTTT	CASSFGRGSGIDTQYF	NA	TRBV5-1	NA	TRBJ2-3
TGTGCCATCAGTTCCGGGACAGGTTTTTACGAGCAGTACTTC	CAISSGTGFYEQYF	TRBD1	TRBV6-5	NA	TRBJ2-7
TGTGCCAGCAGTCAACACCTTGGACACACTGAAGCTTTCTTT	CASSQHLGHTEAFF	NA	TRBV28	medium-sized	TRBJ1-1
TGCAGTGCCAGCCGAAGAGCGGGCGGCACAGATACGCAGTATTTT	CSASRRAGGTDTQYF	NA	TRBV20-1	medium-sized	TRBJ2-3
TGTGCCAGCAGCCCCCGTGGCAGACAATACAATGAGCAGTTCTTC	CASSPRGRQYNEQFF	NA	TRBV14	NA	TRBJ2-1
TGTGTCGGCAGCTCGAGACAGGGGGCGTCGAGTGAGCAGTACTTC	CVGSSRQGASSEQYF	TRBD1	TRBV11-3	NA	TRBJ2-7
TGTGCCAGTGCACCGGGACAGGGGAACACTGAAGCTTTCTTT	CASAPGQGNTEAFF	TRBD1	TRBV19	NA	TRBJ1-1
TGCGCCAGCAGCCAAGCTGGGGGGCGCACAGATACGCAGTATTTT	CASSQAGGRTDTQYF	NA	TRBV4-1	NA	TRBJ2-3
TGCAGCGTTGCGAAGAACACTGAAGCTTTCTTT	CSVAKNTEAFF	NA	TRBV29-1	NA	TRBJ1-1
TGTGCCAGCAGCCAAGATACGGCGGGAGGGCCGCCCTACGAGCAGTACTTC	CASSQDTAGGPPYEQYF	TRBD2	TRBV14	NA	TRBJ2-7
TGTGCCAGCTCAGCAGAGAACACCGGGGAGCTGTTTTTT	CASSAENTGELFF	NA	TRBV18	many	TRBJ2-2
TGTGCCAGCAGCGTGACTGGCGTGAAAATTGTCTACGAGCAGTACTTC	CASSVTGVKIVYEQYF	NA	TRBV6-1	NA	TRBJ2-7
TGTGCCAGCAGCTTAATAGGGGTGAGCTCCTACAATGAGAAGTTCTTC	CASSLIGVSSYNEKFF	NA	TRBV7-9	NA	TRBJ2-1
TGTGCCAGCAGTAGATCGGGACAGAAGGTCGGGGAGCTGTTTTTT	CASSRSGQKVGELFF	TRBD1	TRBV6-1	NA	TRBJ2-2
TGTGCCAGCAGTGGAAACAGGGGGCGTGGGTCACCCCTCCACTTT	CASSGNRGRGSPLHF	TRBD1	TRBV28	NA	TRBJ1-6
TGTGCCAGCAGTTTTATGACAACCAGCACAGATACGCAGTATTTT	CASSFMTTSTDTQYF	NA	TRBV12-3/TRBV12-4	NA	TRBJ2-3
TGTGCCAGCAGTGAACGGCAAAGTCAGCCCCAGCATTTT	CASSERQSQPQHF	NA	TRBV6-1	medium-sized	TRBJ1-5
TGTGCCAGCAGCTCAAGGACAGGGGGCAACACCGGGGAGCTGTTTTTT	CASSSRTGGNTGELFF	TRBD1	TRBV7-2	medium-sized	TRBJ2-2
TGTGCCAGCTGGGGAAACTACGAGCAGTACTTC	CASWGNYEQYF	NA	TRBV6-1	NA	TRBJ2-7
TGTGCCAGCAGCCCTCTAACGGACAACTATGGCTACACCTTC	CASSPLTDNYGYTF	NA	TRBV3-1	NA	TRBJ1-2
TGCAGTGCCTCGGGCCTAAACTATGGCTACACCTTC	CSASGLNYGYTF	NA	TRBV20-1	once	TRBJ1-2
TGTGCCAGCAGCGTAGCTATGCTAGCGAACACCGGGGAGCTGTTTTTT	CASSVAMLANTGELFF	NA	TRBV9	NA	TRBJ2-2
TGTGCCAGCAGCGCCCGGGACGTGGTTCGCAATGAGCAGTTCTTC	CASSARDVVRNEQFF	NA	TRBV7-2	once	TRBJ2-1
TGTGCCAGCAGCCTCGGGGCAATGAACACTGAAGCTTTCTTT	CASSLGAMNTEAFF	NA	TRBV3-1	medium-sized	TRBJ1-1
TGTGCCACGGGACTAGCGGGAGTTATGGCCGGGGAGCTGTTTTTT	CATGLAGVMAGELFF	TRBD2	TRBV24-1	once	TRBJ2-2
TGTGCCAGCAGCCGGTTGGAGGGTATAGAGCAGTACTTC	CASSRLEGIEQYF	NA	TRBV2	medium-sized	TRBJ2-7
TGTGCCAGTAGTATCCCCCCAGACATCTCCTACGAGCAGTACTTC	CASSIPPDISYEQYF	NA	TRBV19	medium-sized	TRBJ2-7
TGTGCCAGCAGTTACCCGCCGGTATGTTCCTACGAGCAGTACTTC	CASSYPPVCSYEQYF	NA	TRBV6-9	NA	TRBJ2-7
TGTGCCAGCAGTTTAGGGGCCCCCAGCGAGCAGTACTTC	CASSLGAPSEQYF	NA	TRBV28	NA	TRBJ2-7
TGTGCCAGCAGTCAACGGCCGGGACAGGGGATCTCACCCCTAAACTTT	CASSQRPGQGISPLNF	TRBD1	TRBV27	NA	TRBJ1-6
TGTGCCAGCAGCCAAGATGCAGGGGTAGGAACCGAGACCCAGTACTTC	CASSQDAGVGTETQYF	NA	TRBV4-2	NA	TRBJ2-5
TGCAGTGCTAGATGTCCCCTCCGACAGGGGACGGCCGGGGAGCTGTTTTTT	CSARCPLRQGTAGELFF	TRBD1	TRBV20-1	NA	TRBJ2-2
TGTGCCAGCAGCCAAGTAATAGGAAGACATGAGCAGTTCTTC	CASSQVIGRHEQFF	NA	TRBV3-1	medium-sized	TRBJ2-1
TGTGCCAGTAGTTTGGCAGGGACGGCCACCGGAAAGACTGAAGCTTTCTTT	CASSLAGTATGKTEAFF	NA	TRBV19	few	TRBJ1-1
TGTGCCACCTCCACTAGCGGGACCGGCGGGGAGCTGTTTTTT	CATSTSGTGGELFF	TRBD2	TRBV24-1	NA	TRBJ2-2
TGTGCCAGCAGCCCCCACAGGACCCCGGGACCACTTAACAATGAGCAGTTCTTC	CASSPHRTPGPLNNEQFF	NA	TRBV3-2	NA	TRBJ2-1
TGTGCCAGCACCTGGACGGGAGGAAATTCACCCCTCCACTTT	CASTWTGGNSPLHF	NA	TRBV6-2/TRBV6-3	NA	TRBJ1-6
TGTGCCAGCAGCCAAAACAGGGGCGGGGAGCTGTTTTTT	CASSQNRGGELFF	TRBD1	TRBV4-2	many	TRBJ2-2
TGTGCCAGCAGCAGACAGAGGGGGGCGCAGGGTGAGCAGTTCTTC	CASSRQRGAQGEQFF	NA	TRBV7-2	NA	TRBJ2-1
TGTGCCAGCAGCCAAGATCTGGGCGGGCCCCAGCATTTT	CASSQDLGGPQHF	NA	TRBV3-1	NA	TRBJ1-5
TGCAGTGCTAGTCTCCTCCCGGGGATCATCTCCTACGAGCAGTACTTC	CSASLLPGIISYEQYF	NA	TRBV20-1	NA	TRBJ2-7
TGTGCCAGCAGCTTCTTAGCGGGAGTGTACAATGAGCAGTTCTTC	CASSFLAGVYNEQFF	TRBD2	TRBV7-3	few	TRBJ2-1
TGTGACAGCAATTCAGGTACCGGGGAGCTGTTTTTT	CDSNSGTGELFF	NA	TRBV28	once	TRBJ2-2
TGTGCCAGCATTGTACCTGGACAGATGAACACTGAAGCTTTCTTT	CASIVPGQMNTEAFF	NA	TRBV2	NA	TRBJ1-1
TGTGCCAGCAGCTTAATGTTGGCTGGAAATGATCAGTCCTTC	CASSLMLAGNDQSF	NA	TRBV7-2	NA	TRBJ2-1
TGCAGTGCGATACGGGGGGGCTTGGATGCGCAGTATTTT	CSAIRGGLDAQYF	TRBD2	TRBV20-1	medium-sized	TRBJ2-3
TGTGCCAGCAGTCTCACCGGGACTAGTGGCACCGGGGAGCTGTTTTTT	CASSLTGTSGTGELFF	TRBD2	TRBV7-2	medium-sized	TRBJ2-2
TGTGCCACCAGCGCACAGGGGAGGGAGCAGCCCCAGCATTTT	CATSAQGREQPQHF	TRBD1	TRBV15	NA	TRBJ1-5
TGTGCCAGCAGAAACGGACAGAACTCCTACGAGCAGTACTTC	CASRNGQNSYEQYF	NA	TRBV12-3/TRBV12-4	medium-sized	TRBJ2-7
TGTGCCACCAGCAGAGATCATGGGGGTGGCTACACCTTC	CATSRDHGGGYTF	NA	TRBV15	NA	TRBJ1-2
TGCAGTGCTAGGCCCGGACAGGGAAACGTAGGGCGGCAGTACTTC	CSARPGQGNVGRQYF	TRBD1	TRBV20-1	medium-sized	TRBJ2-7